This T cell receptor beta chain is drawn from a study of blood T cells in healthy people across ages. Background on the study: Template-switching capture recovered about one barcoded beta molecule per two T cells. Study-level findings and limits: Among long-lived donors, naive CD4+ cells were more numerous and diversity higher than in aged donors.

They isolated at least 6.5 million PBMCs from each sample. Per sample, extraction of total RNA gave at least 5.5 micrograms in every case. This clonotype was observed a few times. Its antigen is unidentified. The CDR3 has 15 amino acids. From germline, CDR1 is SGDLS and CDR2 YYNGEE. Next came a second PCR, run for about 6 to 12 cycles, which used a sample-barcoded 5' primer along with a J-beta primer mix. One entry per CDR3 protein, called by TCRdb with MiXCR from the 5' RACE reads. The data show about 640,000 distinct CDR3 sequences, about 53% seen once. Material: blood. V gene TRBV9 combines with J gene TRBJ2-4, with TRBD1 identical over 7 bases. The J call may be mistaken, given a closer DNA end match to TRBJ2-7. The TCR was taken from a man aged 60 to 69 in good health. CDR3 sequence: CASSAFRDSTYEQYF. CDR3 coding DNA: TGTGCCAGCAGTGCTTTCCGGGACAGTACCTACGAGCAGTACTTC.